This T cell receptor beta chain is from a study of neoadjuvant anti-PD-1 for oral cavity cancer. Sample time point: after neoadjuvant nivolumab, at surgical resection. Two replicates per tumor sample, mostly from roughly 5 ug of genomic DNA. Data came from immunoSEQ multiplex PCR; TCRdb stores just in-frame clones and leaves some out. The sample lists around 25,000 clones, 25% to 30% occurring once. Deletions cut 4 bases from V and 5 bases from J, with 8 bases between. The CDR3 has 12 amino acids. This clone was seen a few times. The chain links TRBV6-7 to TRBJ1-2; D possibly corresponds to TRBD1 (5 bases). TRBV6-7 is flagged as an ORF with uncertain function. The origin of this receptor is a person aged 35-79 years with oral cavity squamous cell carcinoma. The source material was tumor tissue, sampled after nivolumab (anti-PD-1) treatment. This CDR3 is CASSSGLYGYTF. The CDR3 DNA follows: TGTGCCAGCAGTTCAGGGCTTTATGGCTACACCTTC.